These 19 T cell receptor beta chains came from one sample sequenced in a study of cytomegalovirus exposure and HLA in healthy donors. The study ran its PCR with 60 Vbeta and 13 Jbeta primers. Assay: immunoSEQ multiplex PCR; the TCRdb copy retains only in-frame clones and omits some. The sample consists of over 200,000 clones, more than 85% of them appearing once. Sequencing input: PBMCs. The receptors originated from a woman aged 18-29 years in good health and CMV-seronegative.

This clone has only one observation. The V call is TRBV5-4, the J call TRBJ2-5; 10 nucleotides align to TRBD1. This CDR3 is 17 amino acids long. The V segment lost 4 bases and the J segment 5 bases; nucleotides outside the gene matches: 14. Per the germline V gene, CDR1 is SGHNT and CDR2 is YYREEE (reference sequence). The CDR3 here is CASSLKTGGGLGETQYF. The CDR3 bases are TGTGCCAGCAGCCTAAAGACAGGGGGCGGATTGGGGGAGACCCAGTACTTC.

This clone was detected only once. The CDR3 spells CAWSVWANYGYTF. For the CDR3, the DNA is TGTGCCTGGAGTGTTTGGGCCAACTATGGCTACACCTTC. The chain joins TRBV30 to TRBJ1-2; D is undetermined. The CDR3 covers 13 residues. V dropped 0 bases and J dropped 2 bases, with 7 bases sitting between them. The germline gives CDR1 GTSNPN, CDR2 SVGIG (reference sequence).

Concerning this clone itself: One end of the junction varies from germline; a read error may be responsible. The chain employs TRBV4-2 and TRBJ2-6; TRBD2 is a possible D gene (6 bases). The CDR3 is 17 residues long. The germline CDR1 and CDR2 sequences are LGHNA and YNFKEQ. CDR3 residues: CASSQDLRRVGANVLTF. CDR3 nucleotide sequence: TGTGCCAGCAGCCAAGATCTGAGGAGGGTTGGGGCCAATGTCCTGACTTTC.

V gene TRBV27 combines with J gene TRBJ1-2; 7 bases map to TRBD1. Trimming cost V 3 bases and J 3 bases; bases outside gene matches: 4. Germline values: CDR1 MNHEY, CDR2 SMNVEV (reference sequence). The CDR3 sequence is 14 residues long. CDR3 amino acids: CASSLDRSYYGYTF. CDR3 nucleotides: TGTGCCAGCAGTTTGGACAGGTCCTACTATGGCTACACCTTC.

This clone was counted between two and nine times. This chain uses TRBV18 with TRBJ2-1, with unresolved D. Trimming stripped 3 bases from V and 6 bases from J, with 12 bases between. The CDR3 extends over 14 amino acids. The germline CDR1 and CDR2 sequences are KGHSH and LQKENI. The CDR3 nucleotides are TGTGCCAGCTCACCCGAAGAGCGCCGCAATGAGCAGTTCTTC. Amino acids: CASSPEERRNEQFF.

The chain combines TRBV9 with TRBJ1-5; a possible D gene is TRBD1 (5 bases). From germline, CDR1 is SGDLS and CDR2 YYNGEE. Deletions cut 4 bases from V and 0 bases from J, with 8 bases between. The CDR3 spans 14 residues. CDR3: CASSLQASNQPQHF. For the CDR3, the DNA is TGTGCCAGCAGCCTACAGGCTAGCAATCAGCCCCAGCATTTT.

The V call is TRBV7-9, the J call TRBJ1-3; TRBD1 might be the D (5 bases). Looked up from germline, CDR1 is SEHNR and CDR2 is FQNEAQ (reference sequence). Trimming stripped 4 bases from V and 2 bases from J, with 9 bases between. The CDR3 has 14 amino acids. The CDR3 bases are TGTGCCAGCAGCTGGACATCCGCTGGAAACACCATATATTTT. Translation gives CASSWTSAGNTIYF.

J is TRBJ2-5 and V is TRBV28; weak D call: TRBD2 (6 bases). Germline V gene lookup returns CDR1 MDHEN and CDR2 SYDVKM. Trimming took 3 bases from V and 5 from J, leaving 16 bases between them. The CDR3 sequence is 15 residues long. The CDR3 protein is CASSFLAPKSETQYF. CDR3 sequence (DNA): TGTGCCAGCAGTTTTCTAGCGCCTAAATCGGAGACCCAGTACTTC.

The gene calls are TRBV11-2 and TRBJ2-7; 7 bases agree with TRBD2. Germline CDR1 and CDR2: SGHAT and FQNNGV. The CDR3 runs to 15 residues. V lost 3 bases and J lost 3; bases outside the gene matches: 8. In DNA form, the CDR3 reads TGTGCCAGCAGCTTGAATGCGGGAGAGTTCTACGAGCAGTACTTC. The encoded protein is CASSLNAGEFYEQYF.

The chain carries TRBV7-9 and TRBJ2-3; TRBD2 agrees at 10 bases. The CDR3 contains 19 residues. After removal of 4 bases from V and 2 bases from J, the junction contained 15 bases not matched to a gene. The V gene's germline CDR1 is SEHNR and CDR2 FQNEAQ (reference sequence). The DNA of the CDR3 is TGTGCCAGCAGCTGGGACAGATTAAGGACTAGCGGTAACACAGATACGCAGTATTTT. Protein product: CASSWDRLRTSGNTDTQYF.

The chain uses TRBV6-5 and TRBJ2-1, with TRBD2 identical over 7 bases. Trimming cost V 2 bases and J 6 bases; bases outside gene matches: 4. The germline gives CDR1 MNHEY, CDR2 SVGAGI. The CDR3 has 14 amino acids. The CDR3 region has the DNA TGTGCCAGCAGTTACATCGGGACTATCAATGAGCAGTTCTTC. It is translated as CASSYIGTINEQFF.

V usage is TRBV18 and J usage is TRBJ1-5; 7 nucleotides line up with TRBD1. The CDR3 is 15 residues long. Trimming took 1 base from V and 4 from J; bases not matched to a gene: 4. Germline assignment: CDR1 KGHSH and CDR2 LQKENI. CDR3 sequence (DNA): TGTGCCAGCTCACCACAGGGGGCCTTGAATCAGCCCCAGCATTTT. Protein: CASSPQGALNQPQHF.

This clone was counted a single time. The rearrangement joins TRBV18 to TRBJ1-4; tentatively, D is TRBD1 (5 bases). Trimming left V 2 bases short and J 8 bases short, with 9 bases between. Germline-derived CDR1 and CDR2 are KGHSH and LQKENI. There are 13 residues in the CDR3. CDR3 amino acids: CASSPGADEKLFF. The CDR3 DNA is TGTGCCAGCTCACCAGGGGCCGACGAAAAACTGTTTTTT.

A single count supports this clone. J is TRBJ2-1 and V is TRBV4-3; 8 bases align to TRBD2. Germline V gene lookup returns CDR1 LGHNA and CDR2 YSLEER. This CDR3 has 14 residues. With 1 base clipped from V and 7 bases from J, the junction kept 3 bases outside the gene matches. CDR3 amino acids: CASSQGGTSNEQFF. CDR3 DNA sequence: TGCGCCAGCAGCCAAGGGGGGACTAGTAATGAGCAGTTCTTC.

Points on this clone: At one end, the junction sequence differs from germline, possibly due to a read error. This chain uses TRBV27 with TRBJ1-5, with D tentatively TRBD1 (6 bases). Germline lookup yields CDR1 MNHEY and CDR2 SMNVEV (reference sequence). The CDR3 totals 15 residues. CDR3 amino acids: CATSAGVVSNQPQHF. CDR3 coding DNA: TGTGCCACCAGTGCAGGGGTAGTGAGCAATCAGCCCCAGCATTTT.

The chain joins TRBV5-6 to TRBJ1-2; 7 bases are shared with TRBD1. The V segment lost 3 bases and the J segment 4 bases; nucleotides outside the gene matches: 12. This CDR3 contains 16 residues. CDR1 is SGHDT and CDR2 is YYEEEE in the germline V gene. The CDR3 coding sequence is TGTGCCAGCAGCTCGGACAGGACCGCGATTTCCTATGGCTACACCTTC. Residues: CASSSDRTAISYGYTF.

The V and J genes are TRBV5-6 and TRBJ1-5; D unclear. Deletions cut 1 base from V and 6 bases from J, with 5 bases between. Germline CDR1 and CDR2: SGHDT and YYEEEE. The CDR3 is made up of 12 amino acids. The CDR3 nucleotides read TGTGCCAGCAGCTTGCTGAGTCAGCCCCAGCATTTT. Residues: CASSLLSQPQHF.

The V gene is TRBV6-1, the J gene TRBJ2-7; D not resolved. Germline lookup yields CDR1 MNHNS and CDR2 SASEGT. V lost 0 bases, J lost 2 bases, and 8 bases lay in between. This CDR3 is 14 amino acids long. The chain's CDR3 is CASSEAHSTYEQYF. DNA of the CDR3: TGTGCCAGCAGTGAAGCTCACAGCACCTACGAGCAGTACTTC.

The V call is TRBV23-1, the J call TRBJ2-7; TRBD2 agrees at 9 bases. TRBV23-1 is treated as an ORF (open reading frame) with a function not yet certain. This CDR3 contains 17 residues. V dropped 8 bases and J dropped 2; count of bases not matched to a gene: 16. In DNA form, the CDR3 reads TGCGCCAGCTGTGTTGGTAGCGGGAGCGGGGGGCCCTACGAGCAGTACTTC. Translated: CASCVGSGSGGPYEQYF.